The rows below give T cell receptor beta chains drawn from one sample of a study of T cell repertoires in cytomegalovirus infection. No antigens are known for them. TCRdb reanalysed the reads using MiXCR and keeps one entry per CDR3 protein. The sample has some 500,000 distinct CDR3 sequences, 33% seen once. The sample here was cultured PBMCs, taken from culture after CMV antigen stimulation. The receptors were sampled from a human donor in good health (CMV status not recorded). Some clones in this sample may be carry-over from other donors' samples. CDR3s include the opening cysteine and the closing phenylalanine or tryptophan. A D gene is named only where the DNA matches it firmly. Some rows mark clone size as missing; the rest say once, few, many or name a class of expanded clone.

CASSLIEEGSSNF,TGTGCCAGCAGCTTGATTGAAGAGGGAAGCAGTAATTTT,TRBV7-6,.,TRBJ2-3,.
CSARGLDRAHEKLFF,TGCAGTGCTAGAGGCCTAGACAGGGCTCATGAAAAACTGTTTTTT,TRBV20-1,TRBD1,TRBJ1-4,.
CSATSGRGETQYF,TGCAGTGCCACTAGCGGGAGAGGGGAGACCCAGTACTTC,TRBV20-1,TRBD2,TRBJ2-5,few
CASSSNPIPIAGGGSSYNEQFF,TGTGCCAGCAGCTCGAATCCGATTCCCATAGCGGGAGGCGGGAGCTCCTACAATGAGCAGTTCTTC,TRBV13,TRBD2,TRBJ2-1,once
CASSLDRSQPQHF,TGTGCCAGCAGTTTGGACAGGTCTCAGCCCCAGCATTTT,TRBV12-3/TRBV12-4,TRBD1,TRBJ1-5,.
CASSTASGSGYEQYF,TGTGCCAGCAGCACTGCTAGCGGGAGCGGCTACGAGCAGTACTTC,TRBV7-3,TRBD2,TRBJ2-7,.
CSANWGLGETQYF,TGCAGTGCTAACTGGGGCTTAGGGGAGACCCAGTACTTC,TRBV20-1,.,TRBJ2-5,once
CASTVNGGARETQYF,TGTGCCAGCACCGTTAATGGGGGGGCGCGGGAGACCCAGTACTTC,TRBV7-6,.,TRBJ2-5,many
CASSTGLGWNEQFF,TGTGCCAGCAGTACGGGACTAGGTTGGAATGAGCAGTTCTTC,TRBV2,TRBD2,TRBJ2-1,.
CASSLEGVITDTQYF,TGCGCCAGCAGCCTGGAGGGAGTAATCACAGATACGCAGTATTTT,TRBV4-3,.,TRBJ2-3,few
CASSVGQNNSPLHF,TGTGCCAGCAGCGTGGGACAGAATAATTCACCCCTCCACTTT,TRBV7-2,TRBD1,TRBJ1-6,.
CASSLIQAPETQYF,TGTGCCAGCAGCTTGATACAAGCCCCTGAGACCCAGTACTTC,TRBV5-6,.,TRBJ2-5,many
CATSDGLMSTDTQYF,TGTGCCACCAGTGACGGGTTGATGAGCACAGATACGCAGTATTTT,TRBV24-1,.,TRBJ2-3,few
CAWVTGLGKTQYF,TGTGCCTGGGTGACGGGACTAGGAAAGACCCAGTACTTC,TRBV30,TRBD2,TRBJ2-5,.
CASSPDRGRGYTF,TGTGCCAGCAGCCCCGACAGGGGCAGGGGCTACACCTTC,TRBV7-2,TRBD1,TRBJ1-2,few
CASSPPWRELFF,TGTGCCAGCAGTCCTCCCTGGCGGGAGCTGTTTTTT,TRBV28,.,TRBJ2-2,once
CASSLYGGRTEAFF,TGTGCCAGCAGTTTATACGGGGGCCGCACTGAAGCTTTCTTT,TRBV28,.,TRBJ1-1,.
CAISPRGGLLAKNIQYF,TGTGCCATCAGCCCAAGAGGGGGCTTACTAGCCAAAAACATTCAGTACTTC,TRBV10-3,TRBD1,TRBJ2-4,.
CASSLTLRSGSSEQYF,TGTGCCAGCAGCTTAACGTTAAGGAGCGGGTCCAGCGAGCAGTACTTC,TRBV7-2,.,TRBJ2-7,many
CSASYGLDNYGYTF,TGCAGTGCTAGTTATGGCTTGGATAACTATGGCTACACCTTC,TRBV20-1,.,TRBJ1-2,.
CASSWRATGNNEQFF,TGTGCCAGCAGCTGGAGGGCGACAGGAAACAATGAGCAGTTCTTC,TRBV5-4,.,TRBJ2-1,.
CASSQTSGGGQETQYF,TGTGCCAGCAGTCAAACTAGCGGTGGAGGGCAAGAGACCCAGTACTTC,TRBV12-3/TRBV12-4,TRBD2,TRBJ2-5,.
CASSQEVNYGYTF,TGCGCCAGCAGCCAAGAAGTTAACTATGGCTACACCTTC,TRBV4-3,.,TRBJ1-2,.
CASSDQGSVTRELFF,TGTGCCAGTAGTGACCAGGGGAGCGTAACCCGGGAGCTGTTTTTT,TRBV19,.,TRBJ2-2,.
CSACGLAGEGVVDEQFF,TGCAGTGCCTGCGGACTAGCGGGAGAGGGGGTTGTGGATGAGCAGTTCTTC,TRBV20-1,TRBD2,TRBJ2-1,.
CASSEAGGQDYGYTF,TGTGCCAGCAGTGAAGCTGGAGGGCAGGACTATGGCTACACCTTC,TRBV6-1,.,TRBJ1-2,.
CASSLAFGELNYEQYF,TGTGCCAGCAGCTTAGCGTTCGGGGAGTTAAACTACGAGCAGTACTTC,TRBV7-8,.,TRBJ2-7,many
CASSPSTSANTGELFF,TGTGCCAGTAGTCCGTCGACTAGCGCGAACACCGGGGAGCTGTTTTTT,TRBV19,TRBD2,TRBJ2-2,few
CASSSGQGANTEAFF,TGTGCCAGTAGTAGCGGACAGGGGGCGAACACTGAAGCTTTCTTT,TRBV19,TRBD1,TRBJ1-1,few
CASRPRVSTDTQYF,TGTGCCAGCAGACCCCGGGTCAGCACAGATACGCAGTATTTT,TRBV12-3/TRBV12-4,.,TRBJ2-3,once
CASSLPLLDEQFF,TGTGCCAGCAGCTTACCCCTCCTCGATGAGCAGTTCTTC,TRBV7-9,.,TRBJ2-1,.
CASSGTSGGNEQFF,TGTGCCAGCAGCGGGACTAGCGGGGGGAATGAGCAGTTCTTC,TRBV11-2,TRBD2,TRBJ2-1,.
CASSLAGQGYYEQYF,TGTGCCAGCAGCTTAGCGGGTCAGGGCTACTACGAGCAGTACTTC,TRBV7-2,.,TRBJ2-7,.
CASSSLDGRAVDTEAFF,TGTGCCAGCTCAAGTTTAGACGGCAGGGCGGTCGACACTGAAGCTTTCTTT,TRBV18,.,TRBJ1-1,.
CASRGLAGIDTQYF,TGTGCCAGCAGGGGACTAGCGGGAATAGATACGCAGTATTTT,TRBV28,TRBD2,TRBJ2-3,.
CASSLGPPPRETQYF,TGTGCCAGTAGTCTGGGACCCCCACCGAGGGAGACCCAGTACTTC,TRBV19,.,TRBJ2-5,.
CASSGVEPSGISDYGYTF,TGTGCCAGCAGTGGGGTGGAGCCGTCGGGTATAAGTGACTATGGCTACACCTTC,TRBV13,.,TRBJ1-2,.
CASGTGNSNQPQHF,TGTGCCAGCGGGACGGGCAATAGCAATCAGCCCCAGCATTTT,TRBV2,.,TRBJ1-5,.
CASSHRTGNTEAFF,TGTGCCAGCAGCCACCGGACAGGGAACACTGAAGCTTTCTTT,TRBV11-3,TRBD1,TRBJ1-1,.
CASSSAWGAGNTIYF,TGTGCCAGCAGCTCCGCGTGGGGGGCTGGAAACACCATATATTTT,TRBV27,.,TRBJ1-3,.
CASSFWGTDTQYF,TGTGCCAGCAGCTTCTGGGGCACAGATACGCAGTATTTT,TRBV7-2,.,TRBJ2-3,few
CASSRGGTSGLSYNEQFF,TGTGCCAGCAGCCGAGGGGGGACTAGCGGGCTCTCCTACAATGAGCAGTTCTTC,TRBV5-4,TRBD2,TRBJ2-1,many
CASSLVGRTGQADTQYF,TGTGCCAGCAGCTTAGTGGGGAGGACAGGGCAGGCAGATACGCAGTATTTT,TRBV7-2,TRBD1,TRBJ2-3,few
CASRALENEQFF,TGTGCCAGCAGGGCACTAGAGAATGAGCAGTTCTTC,TRBV2,.,TRBJ2-1,.
CASSLAFDNEQFF,TGTGCCAGCAGCTTAGCGTTCGATAATGAGCAGTTCTTC,TRBV7-6,.,TRBJ2-1,.